These T cell receptor beta chains were read from a single sample in a study of Graves' ophthalmopathy and Graves' hyperthyroidism. MiXCR was run by TCRdb on the multiplex PCR reads, yielding one entry per CDR3 protein. The sample has under 250,000 distinct CDR3 sequences, roughly 21% seen once. The sample consisted of peripheral blood. These receptors all come from a woman aged 45 to 65 with Graves' ophthalmopathy. CDR3s include the opening cysteine and the closing phenylalanine or tryptophan. A D gene is named only where the DNA matches it firmly. The listing skips clone size in some rows; elsewhere it reads once, few, many or a size class.

many | TRBJ2-7 | TRBV20-1 | 13 | TRBD1 | TGCAGTGCCGAGGGACAGGTTGGCTACGAGCAGTACTTC | CSAEGQVGYEQYF
NA | TRBJ2-7 | TRBV30 | 11 | NA | TGTGCCTGGTCACAGCGCTACGAGCAGTACTTC | CAWSQRYEQYF
NA | TRBJ2-6 | TRBV6-2/TRBV6-3 | 15 | NA | TGTGCCAGCAGCCCAATGGGTGGTGGGGCCAACGTCCTGACTTTC | CASSPMGGGANVLTF
NA | TRBJ1-2 | TRBV2 | 14 | NA | TGTGCCAGCAGAGCCGGGAACAGCCCCTATGGCTACACCTTC | CASRAGNSPYGYTF
many | TRBJ2-7 | TRBV10-2 | 16 | NA | TGCGCCAGCAGTGATTTCCGGGTAGGAGGGGCCTACGAGCAGTACTTC | CASSDFRVGGAYEQYF
NA | TRBJ1-5 | TRBV28 | 16 | NA | TGTGCCAGCAACCTAATGGGACACCTAAGAGGGCAGCCCCAGCATTTT | CASNLMGHLRGQPQHF
NA | TRBJ1-5 | TRBV6-4 | 14 | TRBD1 | TGTGCCAGCAGACCGGGACAGCTCAATCAGCCCCAGCATTTT | CASRPGQLNQPQHF
many | TRBJ1-3 | TRBV5-5 | 16 | NA | TGTGCCAGCAGCTTGGTGTGGTCATCTAGTAGGAACACCATATATTTT | CASSLVWSSSRNTIYF
NA | TRBJ2-2 | TRBV11-2 | 14 | TRBD2 | TGTGCCAGCAACGGACTAGCGGGAGCCGGGGAGCTGTTTTTT | CASNGLAGAGELFF
many | TRBJ2-2 | TRBV27 | 15 | NA | TGTGCCAGCAGTTTCTATAACGGTTTCACCGGGGAGCTGTTTTTT | CASSFYNGFTGELFF
many | TRBJ1-1 | TRBV11-2 | 18 | NA | TGTGCCAGCAGCAAGACCAATTTCCGGGGCAGTAGGAACACTGAAGCTTTCTTT | CASSKTNFRGSRNTEAFF
many | TRBJ2-7 | TRBV29-1 | 13 | TRBD1 | TGCAGCGTCTCGACAGGGGGCTCCTACGAGCAGTACTTC | CSVSTGGSYEQYF
NA | TRBJ2-7 | TRBV6-2/TRBV6-3 | 14 | TRBD2 | TGTGCCAGCACCCCGGACGGCGGGAGTTACGAGCAGTACTTC | CASTPDGGSYEQYF
NA | TRBJ2-2 | TRBV24-1 | 17 | NA | TGTGCCACCAGTGATCTTGATGGGGGCGCGGGCACCGGGGAGCTGTTTTTT | CATSDLDGGAGTGELFF
few | TRBJ1-1 | TRBV19 | 16 | TRBD1 | TGTGCCAGTAGTATAGATCCCGGGACAGTCAACACTGAAGCTTTCTTT | CASSIDPGTVNTEAFF
many | TRBJ1-1 | TRBV5-1 | 13 | NA | TGCGCCAGCAGCTTACGGGACGGGGCTGAAGCTTTCTTT | CASSLRDGAEAFF
many | TRBJ1-6 | TRBV20-1 | 15 | NA | TGCAGTGCTACGTACGGCTGGCAGGGCGGTTCACCCCTCCACTTT | CSATYGWQGGSPLHF
NA | TRBJ2-7 | TRBV7-8 | 13 | TRBD2 | TGTGCCAGCAGCTCGCGGGAGCAGGGCGAGCAGTACTTC | CASSSREQGEQYF
many | TRBJ2-7 | TRBV20-1 | 13 | NA | TGCAGTGCCTTAGACTGGTCGTCCTACGAGCAGTACTTC | CSALDWSSYEQYF
many | TRBJ1-5 | TRBV2 | 16 | TRBD1 | TGTGCCAGCAGGGAACGAACAGGGGGTGACAATCAGCCCCAGCATTTT | CASRERTGGDNQPQHF
NA | TRBJ2-7 | TRBV27 | 14 | TRBD1 | TGTGCCAGCAGTAAGACAGGGGGGGTTTACGAGCAGTACTTC | CASSKTGGVYEQYF
many | TRBJ2-7 | TRBV11-2 | 14 | NA | TGTGCCAGCAGTCTCACAGGGAACTCCTACGAGCAGTACTTC | CASSLTGNSYEQYF
many | TRBJ2-5 | TRBV29-1 | 14 | TRBD1 | TGCAGCGTTGACTCCCCGGGACAGCAAGAGACCCAGTACTTC | CSVDSPGQQETQYF
many | TRBJ2-5 | TRBV28 | 17 | NA | TGTGCCAGCAGTTCCCCCCGACAGAGAGAGGTCCAAGAGACCCAGTACTTC | CASSSPRQREVQETQYF
few | TRBJ2-5 | TRBV5-1 | 18 | TRBD2 | TGCGCCAGCAGCCAGTCGCTAGCGGGAGGGCAGCGGGGGAAGACCCAGTACTTC | CASSQSLAGGQRGKTQYF
many | TRBJ1-1 | TRBV11-2 | 13 | NA | TGTGCCAGCAGCTTAGAACAGGGAACCGAAGCTTTCTTT | CASSLEQGTEAFF
many | TRBJ1-2 | TRBV28 | 14 | NA | TGTGCCAGCAGTTTACCGGGGGCTGACTATGGCTACACCTTC | CASSLPGADYGYTF
many | TRBJ2-6 | TRBV24-1 | 17 | NA | TGTGCCACCAGTGATTTGCCCCAGGGTTCTGGGGCCAACGTCCTGACTTTC | CATSDLPQGSGANVLTF
few | TRBJ2-5 | TRBV11-2 | 17 | TRBD2 | TGTGCCAGCAGCTCCCCCCTTGGGGCAGCGGGGCAAGAGACCCAGTACTTC | CASSSPLGAAGQETQYF
many | TRBJ2-5 | TRBV3-1 | 17 | NA | TGTGCCAGCAGCCAAGTGGTTTCGGGGAGCACCCAAGAGACCCAGTACTTC | CASSQVVSGSTQETQYF
few | TRBJ2-2 | TRBV11-3 | 14 | NA | TGTGCCAGCCGCCGGGGGCTGAACACCGGGGAGCTGTTTTTT | CASRRGLNTGELFF
many | TRBJ1-6 | TRBV7-2 | 15 | TRBD1 | TGTGCCAGCAGCTTGACCCCAGGGGGCTATTCACCCCTCCACTTT | CASSLTPGGYSPLHF
NA | TRBJ2-7 | TRBV20-1 | 15 | NA | TGCAGTGCTAGTCAGTCCAGGGCGGGTCAATACGAGCAGTACTTC | CSASQSRAGQYEQYF
NA | TRBJ1-5 | TRBV28 | 15 | TRBD1 | TGTGCCAGCAGTTTCCGACAGGGACCCAATCAGCCCCAGCATTTT | CASSFRQGPNQPQHF
many | TRBJ1-1 | TRBV27 | 14 | TRBD1 | TGTGCCAGCAGATCGGGACAGAAGAACACTGAAGCTTTCTTT | CASRSGQKNTEAFF
many | TRBJ1-2 | TRBV29-1 | 12 | NA | TGCAGCACCGCCGCCAGGGGATATGGCTACACCTTC | CSTAARGYGYTF
many | TRBJ1-6 | TRBV6-1 | 17 | NA | TGTGCCAGCAGTGGGGATCCGGGACGGCAATATAATTCACCCCTCCACTTT | CASSGDPGRQYNSPLHF
many | TRBJ2-7 | TRBV14 | 16 | TRBD2 | TGTGCCAGCAGCCAAGACCCTAGCGGGAGAGTCTACGAGCAGTACTTC | CASSQDPSGRVYEQYF
few | TRBJ1-1 | TRBV6-5 | 15 | TRBD1 | TGTGCCAGCAGTCCTCGACAGGGTTTACAAACTGAAGCTTTCTTT | CASSPRQGLQTEAFF
many | TRBJ2-7 | TRBV27 | 13 | NA | TGTGCCAGCAGTACTAACTTAAGGATCGAGCAGTACTTC | CASSTNLRIEQYF
many | TRBJ2-2 | TRBV2 | 15 | NA | TGTGCCAGCAACCTTGAGGGACACTACACCGGGGAGCTGTTTTTT | CASNLEGHYTGELFF
many | TRBJ2-7 | TRBV29-1 | 13 | NA | TGCAGCGCGCTGGGGGGAAGCTCCTACGAGCAGTACTTC | CSALGGSSYEQYF
NA | TRBJ2-7 | TRBV4-1 | 15 | TRBD1 | TGCGCCAGCAGCCAATCACCAGACAGGGCATACGAGCAGTACTTC | CASSQSPDRAYEQYF